These 9 T cell receptor beta chains were sequenced from one sample in a study of shared clonotypes between healthy human individuals. The data were produced by immunoSEQ multiplex PCR, yet TCRdb's version contains in-frame clones alone and is incomplete. The sample contains 2 million to 2.5 million clones, roughly 92% of which appear only once. Sample: naive CD4+ T cells from PBMCs. Specified subset: CD45RA+ positively selected. Receptor source: a man younger than 35 in good health. Some clones in this sample may be carry-over from other donors' samples.

In this sample, this clone turned up a few times. The chain joins TRBV28 to TRBJ1-2; tentatively, D is TRBD1 (5 bases). The CDR3 is 13 amino acids. Germline lookup yields CDR1 MDHEN and CDR2 SYDVKM. The germline V and J ends were trimmed by 8 bases and 4 bases, with 14 bases remaining between them. The CDR3 DNA follows: TGTGCCAGCCGAAATGACAGACCCTATGGCTACACCTTC. This translates into CASRNDRPYGYTF.

This chain joins TRBV19 and TRBJ1-4, with a tentative D call TRBD1 (5 bases). This CDR3 has 15 residues. Germline values: CDR1 LNHDA, CDR2 SQIVND (reference sequence). Between the trimmed V and J ends, which lost 5 bases and 8 bases, there was a span of 18 bases. The CDR3 region has the DNA TGTGCCAGTAGTCCTCCCGGGGCCCGTAGGGAAAAACTGTTTTTT. It yields the protein CASSPPGARREKLFF. Full variable domain (rest looked up from reference TRBV19 and TRBJ1-4): DGGITQSPKYLFRKEGQNVTLSCEQNLNHDAMYWYRQDPGQGLRLIYYSQIVNDFQKGDIAEGYSVSREKKESFPLTVTSAQKNPTAFYLCASSPPGARREKLFFGSGTQLSVL.

The gene calls are TRBV27 and TRBJ2-3; 11 positions agree with TRBD1. Unmatched junction bases numbered 5, after V lost 6 bases and J lost 6 bases. CDR3 size: 14 residues. Germline CDR1 MNHEY, CDR2 SMNVEV (reference sequence). Written as DNA, the CDR3 is TGTGCCAGCAGGAGGACAGGGGGCTTGGATACGCAGTATTTT. This translates into CASRRTGGLDTQYF.

This chain links TRBV23-1 with TRBJ1-3; no firm D call. TRBV23-1 is known as an ORF, though its function is uncertain. There are 14 residues in the CDR3. V lost 6 bases to trimming and J lost 4 bases, with 13 bases between them. The CDR3 DNA sequence: TGCGCCAGCAGCCCCCCTAGAGAAGGAAACACCATATATTTT. Residues: CASSPPREGNTIYF.

This clone has a single count. The V call is TRBV30, the J call TRBJ1-5; D not certain. Germline values: CDR1 GTSNPN, CDR2 SVGIG (reference sequence). The CDR3 is 13 residues long. V lost 3 bases to trimming and J lost 4 bases, with 10 bases between them. This CDR3 is CAWSPSPNQPQHF. CDR3 coding DNA: TGTGCCTGGAGCCCCTCTCCGAATCAGCCCCAGCATTTT.

This chain connects TRBV20-1 to TRBJ1-2; D is uncertain. Deletions cut 4 bases from V and 6 bases from J, with 9 bases between. Per germline, CDR1 DFQATT and CDR2 SNEGSKA (reference sequence). The CDR3 sequence is 11 residues long. The CDR3 DNA reads TGCAGTGCTACAAACATTAATGGCTACACCTTC. Protein: CSATNINGYTF.

This clone has a single count. This sequence joins TRBV21-1 and TRBJ2-7; no check of the table's D call, TRBD1, against the DNA was made. TRBV21-1 constitutes a pseudogene. The CDR3 is 16 amino acids. As DNA, the CDR3 is TGTGCCAGCAGCAACCAAGGACAGGACCCCCCCTACGAGCAGTACTTC. This gives the protein CASSNQGQDPPYEQYF.

The gene calls are TRBV2 and TRBJ1-3, with D uncertain. The V and J ends lost 7 bases and 1 base respectively, with 11 bases between them. The CDR3 totals 14 residues. Germline CDR1 and CDR2: SNHLY and FYNNEI. Here the CDR3 reads CASTRERSGNTIYF. In nucleotides, the CDR3 is TGTGCCAGCACGAGGGAAAGATCTGGAAACACCATATATTTT. Supplemented by reference TRBV2 and TRBJ1-3, the full variable domain reads EPEVTQTPSHQVTQMGQEVILRCVPISNHLYFYWYRQILGQKVEFLVSFYNNEISEKSEIFDDQFSVERPDGSNFTLKIRSTKLEDSAMYFCASTRERSGNTIYFGEGSWLTVV.

The chain joins TRBV5-4 to TRBJ2-3, with D possibly matching TRBD2 (5 bases). V gave up 3 bases and J gave up 4 bases, with 15 bases separating them. This CDR3 comprises 15 residues. CDR1 is SGHNT and CDR2 is YYREEE in the germline V gene (reference sequence). CDR3 amino acids: CASSYPSGRPDTQYF. For the CDR3, the DNA is TGTGCCAGCAGCTACCCCAGCGGCAGGCCAGATACGCAGTATTTT.